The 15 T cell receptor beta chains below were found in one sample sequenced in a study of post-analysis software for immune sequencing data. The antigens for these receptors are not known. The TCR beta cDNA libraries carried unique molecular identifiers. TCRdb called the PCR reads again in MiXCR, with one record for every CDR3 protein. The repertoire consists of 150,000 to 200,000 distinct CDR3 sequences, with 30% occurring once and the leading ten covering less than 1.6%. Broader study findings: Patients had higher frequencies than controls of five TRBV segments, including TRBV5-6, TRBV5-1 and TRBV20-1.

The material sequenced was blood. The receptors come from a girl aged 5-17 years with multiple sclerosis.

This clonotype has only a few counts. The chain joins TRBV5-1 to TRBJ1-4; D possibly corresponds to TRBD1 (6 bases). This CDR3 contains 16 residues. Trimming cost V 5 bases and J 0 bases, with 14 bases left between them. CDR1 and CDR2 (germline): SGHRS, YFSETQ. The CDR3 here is CASRRQGNPTNEKLFF. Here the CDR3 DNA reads TGCGCCAGCAGGAGGCAGGGGAACCCAACTAATGAAAAACTGTTTTTT.

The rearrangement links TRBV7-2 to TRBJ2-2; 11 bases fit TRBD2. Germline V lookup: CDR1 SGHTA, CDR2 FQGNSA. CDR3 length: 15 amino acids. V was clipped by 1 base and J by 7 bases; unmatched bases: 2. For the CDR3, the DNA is TGTACCAGCAGCTTAGAACTAGCGGGAGTCGGGGAGCTGTTTTTT. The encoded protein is CTSSLELAGVGELFF.

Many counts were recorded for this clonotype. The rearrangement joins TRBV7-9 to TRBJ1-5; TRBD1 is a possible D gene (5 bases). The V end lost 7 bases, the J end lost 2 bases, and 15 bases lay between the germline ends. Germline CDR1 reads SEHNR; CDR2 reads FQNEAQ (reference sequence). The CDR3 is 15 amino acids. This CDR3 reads CASTELGDRNQPQHF. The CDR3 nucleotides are TGTGCCAGCACCGAGTTAGGGGACCGCAATCAGCCCCAGCATTTT.

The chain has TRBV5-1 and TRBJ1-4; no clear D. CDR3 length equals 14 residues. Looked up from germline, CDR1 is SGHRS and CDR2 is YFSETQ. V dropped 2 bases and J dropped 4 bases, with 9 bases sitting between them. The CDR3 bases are TGCGCCAGCAGCTTATCCGGTGGTAATGAAAAACTGTTTTTT. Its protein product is CASSLSGGNEKLFF.

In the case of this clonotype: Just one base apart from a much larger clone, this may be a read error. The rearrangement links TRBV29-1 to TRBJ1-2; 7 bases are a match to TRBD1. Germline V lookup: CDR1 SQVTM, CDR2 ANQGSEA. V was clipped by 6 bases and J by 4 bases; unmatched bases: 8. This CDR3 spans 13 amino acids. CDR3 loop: CSVSQGGTYGYTF. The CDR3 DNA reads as TGCAGCGTGTCGCAGGGGGGGACCTATGGCTACACCTTC. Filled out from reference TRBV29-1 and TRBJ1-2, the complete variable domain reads SAVISQKPSRDICQRGTSLTIQCQVDSQVTMMFWYRQQPGQSLTLIATANQGSEATYESGFVIDKFPISRPNLTFSTLTVSNMSPEDSSIYLCSVSQGGTYGYTFGSGTRLTVV.

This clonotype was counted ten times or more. CDR3 region: CASSQQGFSYEQYF. The CDR3 nucleotides are TGTGCCAGCAGCCAACAGGGCTTCTCCTACGAGCAGTACTTC. J is TRBJ2-7 and V is TRBV27; D may be TRBD1 (6 bases). Germline V gene sequence: CDR1 MNHEY, CDR2 SMNVEV (reference sequence). The germline V and J ends were trimmed by 6 bases and 0 bases, with 12 bases remaining between them. The CDR3 has 14 amino acids.

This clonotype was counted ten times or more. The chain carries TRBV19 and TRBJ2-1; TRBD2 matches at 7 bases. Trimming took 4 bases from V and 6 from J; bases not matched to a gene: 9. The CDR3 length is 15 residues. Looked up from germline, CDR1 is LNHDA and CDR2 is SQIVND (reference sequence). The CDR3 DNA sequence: TGTGCCAGTAGTAGCGGGAGAGACCTTGGCAATGAGCAGTTCTTC. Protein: CASSSGRDLGNEQFF.

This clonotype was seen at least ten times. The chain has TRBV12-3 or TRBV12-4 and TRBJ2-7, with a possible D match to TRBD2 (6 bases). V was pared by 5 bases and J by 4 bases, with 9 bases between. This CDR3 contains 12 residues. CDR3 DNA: TGTGCCAGCAGTGACGGGAGATACGAGCAGTACTTC. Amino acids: CASSDGRYEQYF.

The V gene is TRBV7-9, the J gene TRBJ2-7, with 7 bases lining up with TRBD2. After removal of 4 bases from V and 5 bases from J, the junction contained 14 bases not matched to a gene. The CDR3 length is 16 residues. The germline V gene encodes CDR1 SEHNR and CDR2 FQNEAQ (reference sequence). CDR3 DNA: TGTGCCAGCAGCTCCCCTGGGAGGGACCCTCAGGACGAGCAGTACTTC. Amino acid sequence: CASSSPGRDPQDEQYF.

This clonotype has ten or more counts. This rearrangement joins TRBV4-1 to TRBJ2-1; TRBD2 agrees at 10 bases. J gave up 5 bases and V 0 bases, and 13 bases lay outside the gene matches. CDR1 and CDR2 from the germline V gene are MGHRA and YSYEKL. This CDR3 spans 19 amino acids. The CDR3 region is CASSQDQATSGLRDNEQFF. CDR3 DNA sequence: TGCGCCAGCAGCCAAGATCAGGCGACTAGCGGGTTACGGGACAATGAGCAGTTCTTC.

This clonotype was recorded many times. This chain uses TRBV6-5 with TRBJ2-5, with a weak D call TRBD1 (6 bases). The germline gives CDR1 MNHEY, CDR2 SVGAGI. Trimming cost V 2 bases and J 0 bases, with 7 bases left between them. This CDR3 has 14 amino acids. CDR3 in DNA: TGTGCCAGCAGTTACGGGACATACCAAGAGACCCAGTACTTC. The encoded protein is CASSYGTYQETQYF.

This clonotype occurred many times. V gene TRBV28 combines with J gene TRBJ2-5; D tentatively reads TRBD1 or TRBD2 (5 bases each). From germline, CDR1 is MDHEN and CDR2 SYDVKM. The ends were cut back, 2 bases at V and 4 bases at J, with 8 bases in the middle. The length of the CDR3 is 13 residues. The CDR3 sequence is CASSLSGGETQYF. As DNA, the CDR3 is TGTGCCAGCAGTTTAAGTGGGGGAGAGACCCAGTACTTC.

CDR3 nucleotides: TGCGCCAGCAGCCTCGCCGACCCAGGGTCGGAAGCTTTCTTT. Its translation: CASSLADPGSEAFF. V usage is TRBV5-1 and J usage is TRBJ1-1, with a weak D call TRBD1 (5 bases). V gave up 4 bases and J gave up 8 bases, with 18 bases separating them. This CDR3 region has 14 residues. CDR1 and CDR2 from the germline V gene are SGHRS and YFSETQ.

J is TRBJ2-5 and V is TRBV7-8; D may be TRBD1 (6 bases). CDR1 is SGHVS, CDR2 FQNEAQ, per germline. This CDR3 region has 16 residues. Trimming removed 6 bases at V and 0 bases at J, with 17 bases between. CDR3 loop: CASRPTQTGYQETQYF. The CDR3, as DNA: TGTGCCAGCAGACCCACCCAGACAGGTTACCAAGAGACCCAGTACTTC.

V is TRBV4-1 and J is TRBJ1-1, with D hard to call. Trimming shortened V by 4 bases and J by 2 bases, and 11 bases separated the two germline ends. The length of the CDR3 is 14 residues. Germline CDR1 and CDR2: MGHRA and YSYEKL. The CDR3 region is CASSPRAGNTEAFF. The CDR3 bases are TGCGCCAGCAGCCCTCGGGCGGGCAACACTGAAGCTTTCTTT.